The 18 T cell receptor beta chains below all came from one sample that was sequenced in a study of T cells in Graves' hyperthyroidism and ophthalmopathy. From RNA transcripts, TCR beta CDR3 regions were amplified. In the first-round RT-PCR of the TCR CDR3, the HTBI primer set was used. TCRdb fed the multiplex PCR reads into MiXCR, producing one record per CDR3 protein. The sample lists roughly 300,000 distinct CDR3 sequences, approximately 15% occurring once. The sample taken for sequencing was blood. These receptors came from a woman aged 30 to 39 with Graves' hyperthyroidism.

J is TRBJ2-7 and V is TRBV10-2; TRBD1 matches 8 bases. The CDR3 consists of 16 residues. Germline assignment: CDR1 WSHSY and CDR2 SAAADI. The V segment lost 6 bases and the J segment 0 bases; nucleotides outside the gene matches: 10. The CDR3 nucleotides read TGCGCCAGCAGCGGGACAGGAGGGGGGTTCTCCTACGAGCAGTACTTC. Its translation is CASSGTGGGFSYEQYF.

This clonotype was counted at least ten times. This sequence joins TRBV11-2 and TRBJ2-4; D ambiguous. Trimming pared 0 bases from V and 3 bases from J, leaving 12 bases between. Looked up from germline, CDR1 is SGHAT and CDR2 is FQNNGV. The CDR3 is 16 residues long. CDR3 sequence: CASSLEAANVKNIQYF. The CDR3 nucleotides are TGTGCCAGCAGCTTAGAGGCCGCCAACGTCAAAAACATTCAGTACTTC.

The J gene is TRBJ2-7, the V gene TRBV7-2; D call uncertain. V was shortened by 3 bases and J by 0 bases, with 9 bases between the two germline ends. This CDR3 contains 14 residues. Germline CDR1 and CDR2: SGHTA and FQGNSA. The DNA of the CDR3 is TGTGCCAGCAGCTTTCCCGGTTTCTCCTACGAGCAGTACTTC. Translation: CASSFPGFSYEQYF.

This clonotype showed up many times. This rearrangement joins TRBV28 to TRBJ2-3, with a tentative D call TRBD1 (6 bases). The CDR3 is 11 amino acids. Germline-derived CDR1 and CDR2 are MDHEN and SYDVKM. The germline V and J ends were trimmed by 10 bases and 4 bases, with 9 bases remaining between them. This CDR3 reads CAIEGADTQYF. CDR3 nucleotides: TGTGCCATCGAGGGGGCAGATACGCAGTATTTT.

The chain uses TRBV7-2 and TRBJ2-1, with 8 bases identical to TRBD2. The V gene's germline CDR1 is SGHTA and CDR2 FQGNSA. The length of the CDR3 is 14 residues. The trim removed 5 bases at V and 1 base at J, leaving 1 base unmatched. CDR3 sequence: CASSQRGSYNEQFF. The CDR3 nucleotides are TGTGCCAGCAGCCAGCGGGGGTCCTACAATGAGCAGTTCTTC.

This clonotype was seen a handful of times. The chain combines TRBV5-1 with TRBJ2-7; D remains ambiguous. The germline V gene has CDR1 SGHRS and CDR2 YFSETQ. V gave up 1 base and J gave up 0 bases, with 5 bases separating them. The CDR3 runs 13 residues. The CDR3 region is CASSLFTSYEQYF. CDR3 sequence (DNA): TGCGCCAGCAGCTTGTTCACCTCCTACGAGCAGTACTTC.

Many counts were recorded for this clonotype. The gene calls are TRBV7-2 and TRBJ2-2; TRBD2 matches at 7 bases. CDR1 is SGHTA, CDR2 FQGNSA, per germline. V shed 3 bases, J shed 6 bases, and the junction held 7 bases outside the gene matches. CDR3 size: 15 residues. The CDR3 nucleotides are TGTGCCAGCAGCTTGGGGAGGGCCTTGTCCGGGGAGCTGTTTTTT. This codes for CASSLGRALSGELFF.

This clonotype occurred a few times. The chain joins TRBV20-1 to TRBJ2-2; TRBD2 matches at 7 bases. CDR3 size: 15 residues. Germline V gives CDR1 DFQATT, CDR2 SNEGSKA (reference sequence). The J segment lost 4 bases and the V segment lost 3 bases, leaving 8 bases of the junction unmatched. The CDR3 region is CSASWLAEPTGELFF. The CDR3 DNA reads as TGCAGTGCTAGTTGGCTAGCGGAGCCCACCGGGGAGCTGTTTTTT.

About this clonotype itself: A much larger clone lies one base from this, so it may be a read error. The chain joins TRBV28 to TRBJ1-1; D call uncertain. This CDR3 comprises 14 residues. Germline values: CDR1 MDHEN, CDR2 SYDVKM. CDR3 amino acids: CASSLPGGRTEAIF. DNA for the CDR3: TGTGCCAGCAGTCTCCCAGGAGGGAGGACTGAAGCTATCTTT.

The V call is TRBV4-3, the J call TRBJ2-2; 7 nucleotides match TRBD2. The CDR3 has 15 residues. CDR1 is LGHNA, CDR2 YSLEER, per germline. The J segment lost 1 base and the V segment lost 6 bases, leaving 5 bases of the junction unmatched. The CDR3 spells CASSGAGRNTGELFF. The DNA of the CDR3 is TGCGCCAGCAGTGGAGCGGGAAGGAACACCGGGGAGCTGTTTTTT.

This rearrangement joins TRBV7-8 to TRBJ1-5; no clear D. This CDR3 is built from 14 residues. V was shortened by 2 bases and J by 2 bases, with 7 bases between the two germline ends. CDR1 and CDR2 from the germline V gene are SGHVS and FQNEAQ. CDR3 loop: CASSLTWGNQPQHF. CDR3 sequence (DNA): TGTGCCAGCAGCTTAACTTGGGGCAATCAGCCCCAGCATTTT.

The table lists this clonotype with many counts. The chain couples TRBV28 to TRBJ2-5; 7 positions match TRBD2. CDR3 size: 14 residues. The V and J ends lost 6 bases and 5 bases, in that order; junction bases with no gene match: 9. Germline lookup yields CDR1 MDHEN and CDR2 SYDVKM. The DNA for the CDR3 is TGTGCCAGCAGCCTTATAGCGGGTATGGAGACCCAGTACTTC. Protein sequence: CASSLIAGMETQYF. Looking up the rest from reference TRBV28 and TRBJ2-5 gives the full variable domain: DVKVTQSSRYLVKRTGEKVFLECVQDMDHENMFWYRQDPGLGLRLIYFSYDVKMKEKGDIPEGYSVSREKKERFSLILESASTNQTSMYLCASSLIAGMETQYFGPGTRLLVL.

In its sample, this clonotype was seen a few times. CDR3 nucleotides: TGTGCCAGCAGCCCACCGCAGGGAATAGAGACCCAGTACTTC. Amino acids: CASSPPQGIETQYF. The chain links TRBV9 to TRBJ2-5; the D gene is possibly TRBD1 (5 bases). Germline CDR1 SGDLS, CDR2 YYNGEE. The CDR3 sequence is 14 residues long. Trimming stripped 4 bases from V and 4 bases from J, with 14 bases between.

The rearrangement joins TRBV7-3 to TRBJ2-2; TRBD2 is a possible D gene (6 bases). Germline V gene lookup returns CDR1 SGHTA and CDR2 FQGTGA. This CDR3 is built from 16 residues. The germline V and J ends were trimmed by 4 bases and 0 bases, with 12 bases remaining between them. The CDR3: CASSSRLGANTGELFF. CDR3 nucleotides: TGTGCCAGCAGCTCACGACTAGGAGCGAACACCGGGGAGCTGTTTTTT.

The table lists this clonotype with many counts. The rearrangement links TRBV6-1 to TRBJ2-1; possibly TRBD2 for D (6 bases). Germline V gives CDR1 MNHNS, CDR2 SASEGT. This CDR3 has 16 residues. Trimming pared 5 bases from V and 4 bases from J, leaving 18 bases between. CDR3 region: CASSWGDNPPYNEQFF. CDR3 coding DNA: TGTGCCAGCAGTTGGGGGGATAATCCGCCTTACAATGAGCAGTTCTTC.

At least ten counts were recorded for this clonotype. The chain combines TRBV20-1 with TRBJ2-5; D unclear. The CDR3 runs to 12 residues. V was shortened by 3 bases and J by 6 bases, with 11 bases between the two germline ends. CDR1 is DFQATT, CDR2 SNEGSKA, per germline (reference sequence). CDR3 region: CSAREQAQTQYF. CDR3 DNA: TGCAGTGCTAGGGAGCAGGCCCAGACCCAGTACTTC.

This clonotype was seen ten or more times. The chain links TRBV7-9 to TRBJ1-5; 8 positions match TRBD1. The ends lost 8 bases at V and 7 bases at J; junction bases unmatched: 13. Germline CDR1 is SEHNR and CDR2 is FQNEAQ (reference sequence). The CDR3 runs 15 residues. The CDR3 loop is CASGLSTGVGQPQHF. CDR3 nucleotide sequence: TGTGCCAGCGGCCTATCGACAGGGGTTGGACAGCCCCAGCATTTT.

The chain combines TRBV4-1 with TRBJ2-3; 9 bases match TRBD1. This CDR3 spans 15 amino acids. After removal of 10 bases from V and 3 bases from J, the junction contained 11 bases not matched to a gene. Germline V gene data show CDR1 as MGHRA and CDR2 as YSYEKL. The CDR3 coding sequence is TGCGCCAACAAGGTAGGGACAGGGTGGACAGATACGCAGTATTTT. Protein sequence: CANKVGTGWTDTQYF.